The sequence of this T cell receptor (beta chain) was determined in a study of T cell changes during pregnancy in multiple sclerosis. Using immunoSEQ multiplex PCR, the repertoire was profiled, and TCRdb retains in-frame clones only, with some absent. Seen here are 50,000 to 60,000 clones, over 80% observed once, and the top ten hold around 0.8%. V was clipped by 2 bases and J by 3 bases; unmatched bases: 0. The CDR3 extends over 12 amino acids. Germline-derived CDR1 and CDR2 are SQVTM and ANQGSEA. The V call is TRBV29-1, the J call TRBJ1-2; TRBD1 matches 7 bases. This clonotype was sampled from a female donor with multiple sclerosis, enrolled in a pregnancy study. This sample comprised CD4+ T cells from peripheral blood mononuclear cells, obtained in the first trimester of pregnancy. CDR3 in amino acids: CSVETGDYGYTF. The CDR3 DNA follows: TGCAGCGTTGAAACAGGGGACTATGGCTACACCTTC. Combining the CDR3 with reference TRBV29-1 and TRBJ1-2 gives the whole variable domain SAVISQKPSRDICQRGTSLTIQCQVDSQVTMMFWYRQQPGQSLTLIATANQGSEATYESGFVIDKFPISRPNLTFSTLTVSNMSPEDSSIYLCSVETGDYGYTFGSGTRLTVV.